These 9 T cell receptor beta chains were sequenced from one sample in a study of blood T cell repertoires in COVID-19. Sequencing used immunoSEQ multiplex PCR; TCRdb keeps in-frame clones, though not all of them. Found here are 350,000 or so clones, about 86% of them singletons; the top ten hold around 4%. The source material was PBMCs or T cells enriched from blood (not recorded which). These receptors came from a woman aged 35 to 49 with acute COVID-19.

The chain couples TRBV5-4 to TRBJ1-1; D is uncertain. The CDR3 totals 12 residues. V was cut by 1 base and J by 5 bases, with 6 bases left in between. Germline-derived CDR1 and CDR2 are SGHNT and YYREEE (reference sequence). The CDR3 is CASSLSGTEAFF. The CDR3 DNA sequence: TGTGCCAGCAGCTTGTCGGGGACTGAAGCTTTCTTT.

The J gene is TRBJ2-2, the V gene TRBV7-6, with a weak D call TRBD1 (5 bases). Trimming cost V 3 bases and J 2 bases, with 22 bases left between them. Germline lookup yields CDR1 SGHVS and CDR2 FNYEAQ. CDR3 length: 19 residues. Written as DNA, the CDR3 is TGTGCCAGCAGCTTTATTACTCTCAGAGACAGCTATAACACCGGGGAGCTGTTTTTT. It translates to CASSFITLRDSYNTGELFF.

This clone was observed a handful of times. V gene TRBV12-3 or TRBV12-4 combines with J gene TRBJ2-1; D is possibly TRBD1 (5 bases). V lost 6 bases, J lost 6 bases, and 9 bases lay in between. The CDR3 has 12 amino acids. The CDR3 here is CASRGPSNEQFF. The CDR3 DNA follows: TGTGCCAGCAGGGGGCCCTCCAATGAGCAGTTCTTC.

The V and J genes are TRBV11-3 and TRBJ2-1; TRBD2 aligns across 13 bases. The germline gives CDR1 SGHNT, CDR2 YENEEA. The CDR3 loop spans 17 amino acids. J was trimmed by 2 bases and V by 0 bases; bases with no gene match: 1. CDR3 sequence (DNA): TGTGCCAGCAGCTTAGATGGGACTAGCGGGACCTACAATGAGCAGTTCTTC. The encoded protein is CASSLDGTSGTYNEQFF.

J is TRBJ2-3 and V is TRBV5-4, with 7 bases that match TRBD2. Germline CDR1 and CDR2: SGHNT and YYREEE (reference sequence). The CDR3 length is 16 residues. Trimming removed 4 bases from V and 2 bases from J; junction bases left unmatched: 10. DNA for the CDR3: TGTGCCAGCAGCGCCACCCTAGCGGCAGACACAGATACGCAGTATTTT. Translation gives CASSATLAADTDTQYF.

The genes are TRBV6-5 and TRBJ1-2; D may be TRBD1 (6 bases). The germline V gene encodes CDR1 MNHEY and CDR2 SVGAGI. This CDR3 is 15 amino acids long. Trimming pared 0 bases from V and 5 bases from J, leaving 13 bases between. The CDR3 region is CASSYSTGREYGYTF. The CDR3 DNA follows: TGTGCCAGCAGTTACTCTACAGGGCGAGAATATGGCTACACCTTC.

This clone has only a few counts. V and J are TRBV4-2 and TRBJ2-1; D not resolved. The CDR3 runs to 14 residues. The germline CDR1 and CDR2 sequences are LGHNA and YNFKEQ. V was trimmed by 0 bases and J by 9 bases, leaving 12 bases between them. For the CDR3, the DNA is TGTGCCAGCAGCCAAGATTTGAGAGGCGGTGAGCAGTTCTTC. Its translation is CASSQDLRGGEQFF.

The chain couples TRBV10-3 to TRBJ2-1, with TRBD2 identical over 11 bases. After removal of 10 bases from V and 6 bases from J, the junction contained 11 bases not matched to a gene. This CDR3 is 15 amino acids long. Germline V gives CDR1 ENHRY, CDR2 SYGVKD. CDR3 amino acids: CATKRYSGGANEQFF. The DNA of the CDR3 is TGTGCCACGAAGAGGTATAGCGGGGGGGCCAATGAGCAGTTCTTC.

The chain joins TRBV7-3 to TRBJ1-1; 9 bases align to TRBD1. Germline V gene lookup returns CDR1 SGHTA and CDR2 FQGTGA. This CDR3 contains 17 residues. V was pared by 8 bases and J by 3 bases, with 16 bases of the junction left unmatched. The CDR3 sequence is CASRLQADRGMDTEAFF. CDR3 nucleotide sequence: TGTGCCAGCCGACTACAAGCCGACAGGGGGATGGACACTGAAGCTTTCTTT.